Listed here are 27 T cell receptor beta chains from one sample, sequenced in a study of blood T cells in healthy people across ages (dated by TCRdb to the mid-2010s). The library was produced with 5' RACE. Instrument used: Illumina HiSeq 2500. A second roughly 6 to 11 cycle PCR used a sample-barcoded 5' primer and a J-beta primer mix. TCRdb passed the public sequencing reads through fastp at Q25 and MiXCR, retaining productive beta sequences. CDR3 protein sequences are deduplicated, and each keeps its most common genes and DNA. The sample includes 1.6 million or so distinct CDR3 sequences, with approximately 32% observed a single time. Of the sample, approximately 10% falls within the top ten clones. Sequencing was done on a sample of blood. These receptors were obtained from a woman in her 30s in good health.

In regard to this clonotype: A single base separates this from a much larger clone, so it may be a read error. The chain combines TRBV6-6 with TRBJ2-7, with a tentative D call TRBD1 (5 bases). Per germline, CDR1 MNHNY and CDR2 SVGAGI (reference sequence). The ends were cut back, 2 bases at V and 5 bases at J, with 22 bases in the middle. The CDR3 spans 17 residues. The DNA for the CDR3 is TGTGCCAGCAGTTACGTCCTCCGTGCGACAGAGAACAACGAGCAGTACTTC. Protein sequence: CASSYVLRATENNEQYF.

This chain uses TRBV5-1 with TRBJ1-4; D remains ambiguous. The CDR3 contains 15 residues. CDR1 and CDR2 from the germline V gene are SGHRS and YFSETQ. V was cut by 4 bases and J by 5 bases, with 15 bases left in between. This CDR3 is CASSPVGGSNEKLFF. For the CDR3, the DNA is TGCGCCAGCAGCCCTGTGGGAGGGTCGAATGAAAAACTGTTTTTT. The whole variable domain, remainder taken from reference TRBV5-1 and TRBJ1-4, is KAGVTQTPRYLIKTRGQQVTLSCSPISGHRSVSWYQQTPGQGLQFLFEYFSETQRNKGNFPGRFSGRQFSNSRSEMNVSTLELGDSALYLCASSPVGGSNEKLFFGSGTQLSVL.

Concerning this clonotype: A single base separates this from a much larger clone, so it may be a read error. V gene TRBV4-1 combines with J gene TRBJ2-7; tentatively, D is TRBD1 (5 bases). There are 14 residues in the CDR3. Per germline, CDR1 MGHRA and CDR2 YSYEKL. Trimming cost V 1 base and J 5 bases, with 12 bases left between them. The CDR3 coding sequence is TGCGCCAGCAGCCAAGGAGGCAGGGTGAACGAGCAGTACTTC. It translates to CASSQGGRVNEQYF.

This clonotype was seen a few times. A much more abundant neighbour one base away suggests this may be a read error. The rearrangement links TRBV29-1 to TRBJ2-1; a possible D gene is TRBD1 (6 bases). The ends were cut back, 8 bases at V and 4 bases at J, with 15 bases in the middle. This CDR3 is 13 amino acids long. Germline assignment: CDR1 SQVTM and CDR2 ANQGSEA. CDR3 sequence reads: CSTQQGRYNEQFF. The DNA for the CDR3 is TGCAGCACCCAGCAGGGGCGATACAATGAGCAGTTCTTC.

This clonotype was seen only a few times. The rearrangement uses TRBV13 and TRBJ2-7; weak D call: TRBD2 (6 bases). Per germline, CDR1 PRHDT and CDR2 FYEKMQ (reference sequence). Trimming took 5 bases from V and 6 from J, leaving 14 bases between them. This CDR3 is 13 amino acids long. The CDR3 nucleotides read TGTGCCAGCAGCCCTTGGGGGGTAGGCGAGCAGTACTTC. As protein: CASSPWGVGEQYF.

In this sample, this clonotype turned up a few times. The chain carries TRBV20-1 and TRBJ2-3; 9 nucleotides line up with TRBD2. The V and J ends lost 5 bases and 2 bases, in that order; junction bases with no gene match: 5. Germline V gene lookup returns CDR1 DFQATT and CDR2 SNEGSKA (reference sequence). The CDR3 extends over 14 amino acids. The CDR3 loop reads CSAYRGGATDTQYF. CDR3 in DNA: TGCAGTGCTTACCGCGGGGGGGCCACAGATACGCAGTATTTT.

This clonotype was observed at least ten times. This chain uses TRBV7-9 with TRBJ2-6, with D uncertain. Germline CDR1 is SEHNR and CDR2 is FQNEAQ (reference sequence). V dropped 4 bases and J dropped 5 bases, with 12 bases sitting between them. This CDR3 is 15 amino acids long. The CDR3 DNA reads TGTGCCAGCAGCTCGACAACATCGCGGGCCAACGTCCTGACTTTC. This codes for CASSSTTSRANVLTF.

At least ten counts were recorded for this clonotype. The V and J genes are TRBV5-1 and TRBJ2-2; 8 bases line up with TRBD2. Unmatched junction bases numbered 12, after V lost 0 bases and J lost 2 bases. The CDR3 is 19 amino acids. Germline V lookup: CDR1 SGHRS, CDR2 YFSETQ. The CDR3 protein is CASSLEYASGLENTGELFF. CDR3 nucleotide sequence: TGCGCCAGCAGCTTGGAATATGCTAGCGGGTTAGAAAACACCGGGGAGCTGTTTTTT. Drawing the rest from reference TRBV5-1 and TRBJ2-2, the complete variable domain is KAGVTQTPRYLIKTRGQQVTLSCSPISGHRSVSWYQQTPGQGLQFLFEYFSETQRNKGNFPGRFSGRQFSNSRSEMNVSTLELGDSALYLCASSLEYASGLENTGELFFGEGSRLTVL.

This clonotype has only a few counts. This chain uses TRBV7-9 with TRBJ1-5; 11 nucleotides align to TRBD1. Germline trimming cut 0 bases from V and 1 base from J; bases unmatched to any gene: 8. Germline V gene lookup returns CDR1 SEHNR and CDR2 FQNEAQ (reference sequence). This CDR3 has 19 amino acids. In DNA form, the CDR3 reads TGTGCCAGCAGCTTAGCGGAAGGGACAGGGGGTGTAAGCAATCAGCCCCAGCATTTT. It is translated as CASSLAEGTGGVSNQPQHF. Full variable domain (outside the CDR3, taken from reference TRBV7-9 and TRBJ1-5): DTGVSQNPRHKITKRGQNVTFRCDPISEHNRLYWYRQTLGQGPEFLTYFQNEAQLEKSRLLSDRFSAERPKGSFSTLEIQRTEQGDSAMYLCASSLAEGTGGVSNQPQHFGDGTRLSIL.

This clonotype was seen only a few times. V is TRBV20-1 and J is TRBJ2-7; a possible D gene is TRBD1 (5 bases). V was clipped by 5 bases and J by 2 bases, with 16 bases between them. Germline loops: CDR1 DFQATT, CDR2 SNEGSKA (reference sequence). The CDR3 covers 14 residues. CDR3 bases: TGCAGTGCTGAGGATCAGGGAAGGACCTACGAGCAGTACTTC. Protein sequence: CSAEDQGRTYEQYF.

V is TRBV14 and J is TRBJ2-3; the match to TRBD2 covers 14 bases. Trimming took 3 bases from V and 5 from J; bases not matched to a gene: 7. CDR3 length equals 17 residues. The germline V gene has CDR1 SGHDN and CDR2 FVKESK. The CDR3 DNA sequence: TGTGCCAGCAGCCAGGGGACTAGCGGGAGATGGAAAGATACGCAGTATTTT. Translating it yields CASSQGTSGRWKDTQYF.

This clonotype was recorded only once. The junction does not match germline at one end; this may be a read error. The CDR3 nucleotides are TGTGCCGGCAGCGTAGTTGGGGGTAGCAATGAGCAGTTCTTC. It codes for CAGSVVGGSNEQFF. V usage is TRBV9 and J usage is TRBJ2-1; D possibly uses TRBD1 or TRBD2 (5 bases each). The CDR3 totals 14 residues. From germline, CDR1 is SGDLS and CDR2 YYNGEE.

The V gene is TRBV19, the J gene TRBJ2-7; D is possibly TRBD1 or TRBD2 (5 bases each). This CDR3 contains 14 residues. Trimming removed 11 bases at V and 1 base at J, with 18 bases between. From germline, CDR1 is LNHDA and CDR2 SQIVND (reference sequence). The CDR3 sequence: CASASGPGSYEQYF. The CDR3 nucleotides read TGTGCCTCAGCCTCGGGACCAGGGTCCTACGAGCAGTACTTC.

This clonotype appeared many times. One junction end does not reproduce the germline sequence, and a read error may be involved. The chain recombines TRBV12-3 or TRBV12-4 with TRBJ1-2; D not resolved. The length of the CDR3 is 12 residues. The CDR3 coding sequence is TGTGCCAGCAGCTTAGTGGGTTATGGCTACACCTTC. Residues: CASSLVGYGYTF.

There are many counts of this clonotype. V and J are TRBV4-1 and TRBJ2-7, with 9 bases that match TRBD1. V lost 4 bases to trimming and J lost 4 bases; unmatched junction nucleotides: 8. CDR1 is MGHRA and CDR2 is YSYEKL in the germline V gene. The CDR3 runs 15 residues. The CDR3 DNA sequence: TGCGCCAGCAGCCCTTGGGACAGGGCTTATTACGAGCAGTACTTC. Its translation is CASSPWDRAYYEQYF.

The DNA for the CDR3 is TGTGCCAGCAGACCCCCGGGCCCTTCTTTGGAGACCCAGTACTTC. Its translation is CASRPPGPSLETQYF. This chain links TRBV6-2 or TRBV6-3 with TRBJ2-7, with no clear D. The DNA end is a closer match to TRBJ2-5, so the J assignment may be wrong. Germline V gene lookup returns CDR1 MNHEY and CDR2 SVGEGT. This CDR3 has 15 residues.

For this clonotype: At one boundary the junction diverges from the germline segment, which might be a read error. The chain is built from TRBV12-3 or TRBV12-4 and TRBJ2-1; 11 positions agree with TRBD2. This CDR3 has 16 residues. The chain's CDR3 is CACSLRSSGRHNEQFF. Here the CDR3 DNA reads TGTGCCTGCAGTTTAAGGTCTAGCGGGAGGCACAATGAGCAGTTCTTC.

Only a few counts were recorded for this clonotype. The gene calls are TRBV4-1 and TRBJ1-1; the D gene is possibly TRBD1 (6 bases). Deletions cut 0 bases from V and 10 bases from J, with 12 bases between. This CDR3 has 13 residues. Germline V CDR1 and CDR2: MGHRA, YSYEKL. The CDR3 reads CASSQDRGELAFF. In DNA form, the CDR3 reads TGCGCCAGCAGCCAAGACAGGGGTGAATTAGCTTTCTTT.

This clonotype has more than one count but fewer than ten. V gene TRBV7-9 combines with J gene TRBJ1-5, with unresolved D. V shed 0 bases and J shed 1 base, with 7 bases lying between them. The CDR3 is made up of 15 amino acids. Germline V gene sequence: CDR1 SEHNR, CDR2 FQNEAQ (reference sequence). Here the CDR3 reads CASSLATESNQPQHF. The DNA of the CDR3 is TGTGCCAGCAGCTTAGCGACGGAGAGCAATCAGCCCCAGCATTTT. The whole variable domain, filled in from reference TRBV7-9 and TRBJ1-5, reads DTGVSQNPRHKITKRGQNVTFRCDPISEHNRLYWYRQTLGQGPEFLTYFQNEAQLEKSRLLSDRFSAERPKGSFSTLEIQRTEQGDSAMYLCASSLATESNQPQHFGDGTRLSIL.

This clonotype occurred many times. CDR3 region: CASSMSWDSSYEQYF. The CDR3, as DNA: TGTGCCAGCAGCATGAGCTGGGACAGCTCCTACGAGCAGTACTTC. The chain has TRBV11-2 and TRBJ2-7; 7 nucleotides match TRBD1. The V gene's germline CDR1 is SGHAT and CDR2 FQNNGV. CDR3 size: 15 residues. Unmatched junction bases numbered 7, after V lost 5 bases and J lost 0 bases.

V usage is TRBV12-3 or TRBV12-4 and J usage is TRBJ2-5, with 10 nucleotides matching TRBD2. Germline trimming cut 1 base from V and 1 base from J; bases unmatched to any gene: 6. This CDR3 is 17 amino acids long. This CDR3 is CASSLGRASGGQETQYF. CDR3 coding DNA: TGTGCCAGCAGTTTAGGGAGGGCTAGCGGGGGCCAAGAGACCCAGTACTTC.

Only a few counts were recorded for this clonotype. This rearrangement joins TRBV30 to TRBJ2-7; D not certain. The V end lost 1 base, the J end lost 2 bases, and 9 bases lay between the germline ends. This CDR3 has 13 residues. Germline-derived CDR1 and CDR2 are GTSNPN and SVGIG (reference sequence). This CDR3 reads CAWSESGPYEQYF. CDR3 coding DNA: TGTGCCTGGAGTGAGTCTGGGCCCTACGAGCAGTACTTC.

The chain employs TRBV7-6 and TRBJ1-2; D possibly corresponds to TRBD1 (6 bases). The CDR3 length is 15 residues. Trimming stripped 3 bases from V and 2 bases from J, with 13 bases between. In germline, CDR1 is SGHVS, CDR2 FNYEAQ. The CDR3 here is CASSLGLTGNYGYTF. In DNA form, the CDR3 reads TGTGCCAGCAGCTTGGGCCTTACAGGGAACTATGGCTACACCTTC.

CDR3 in amino acids: CASSRGLAGVYEQYF. CDR3 sequence (DNA): TGTGCCAGCAGCCGCGGACTAGCGGGGGTCTACGAGCAGTACTTC. The chain combines TRBV3-1 with TRBJ2-7, with 13 bases aligning to TRBD2. Germline CDR1 and CDR2: LGHDT and YNNKEL (reference sequence). The junction had 3 bases not matched to a gene; V was cut back by 4 bases and J by 3 bases. The CDR3 loop spans 15 amino acids.

The gene calls are TRBV5-1 and TRBJ2-2; D is unclear. CDR3 size: 13 residues. Germline CDR1 is SGHRS and CDR2 is YFSETQ. Trimming took 5 bases from V and 3 from J, leaving 8 bases between them. CDR3 coding DNA: TGCGCCAGCAGACCCGGATACACCGGGGAGCTGTTTTTT. Translation: CASRPGYTGELFF.

This chain uses TRBV3-1 with TRBJ1-5, with 9 bases fitting TRBD1. The CDR3 spans 15 residues. V dropped 6 bases and J dropped 7; count of bases not matched to a gene: 10. CDR1 LGHDT and CDR2 YNNKEL come from the germline V gene (reference sequence). The DNA of the CDR3 is TGTGCCAGCAGACTCACCGGGACAGGGAACCAGCCCCAGCATTTT. It yields the protein CASRLTGTGNQPQHF.

This clonotype was detected ten times or more. The chain links TRBV20-1 to TRBJ2-1; tentatively, D is TRBD1 (5 bases). The CDR3 contains 14 residues. Germline V gene lookup returns CDR1 DFQATT and CDR2 SNEGSKA (reference sequence). The germline V and J ends were trimmed by 0 bases and 7 bases, with 13 bases remaining between them. The DNA of the CDR3 is TGCAGTGCTAGAGATAACCGGCGACAGAATGAGCAGTTCTTC. Encoded protein: CSARDNRRQNEQFF.